This TCR beta chain emerged from a study of Ad26.COV2.S vaccination and SARS-CoV-2 variants. The method was immunoSEQ multiplex PCR; TCRdb's version includes in-frame clones alone and lacks a portion of them. This sample has some 250,000 clones, with over 75% found just once. The CDR3 sequence is 15 residues long. The junction had 7 bases not matched to a gene; V was cut back by 5 bases and J by 5 bases. Germline V gene lookup returns CDR1 SGHTA and CDR2 FQGNSA. Sample treatment: around 19 received Ad26.COV2.S at low or high dose, single or two shots; 5 received placebo; per-sample allocation not given. Collection of samples fell on day 63 after the first vaccine or placebo injection. On this clone: Its antigen is not known.

Study conclusions and caveats: An underestimation of total T cell responses may have resulted from the TCR breadth and depth analyses.

The sample in question was peripheral blood, obtained in a trial of Ad26.COV2.S vaccine versus placebo. The V gene is TRBV7-2, the J gene TRBJ1-4; the match to TRBD1 covers 8 bases. The TCR sequence derives from a person aged 18-65 years who received the Ad26.COV2.S COVID-19 vaccine or a placebo. The chain's CDR3 is CASSLNRGENEKLFF. DNA for the CDR3: TGTGCCAGCAGCCTAAACAGGGGGGAGAATGAAAAACTGTTTTTT.